This TCR beta chain was obtained from a study of blood T cell repertoires in COVID-19 (dated by TCRdb to 2018 to 2020). Looking at the study overall: Samples covering the acute and convalescent phases of COVID-19 were provided by collaborators in the United States, Italy and Spain. The repertoires were released in a freely available public database meant as a resource for research on the immune response to SARS-CoV-2. Sample metadata almost always included a de-identified subject ID, COVID-19 status, age in years and sex. The prospective study material was composed of cDNA or gDNA derived from T cells, B-cell-depleted T cells, or PBMCs. The dataset comprised deeply sampled blood TCRbeta repertoires from subjects exposed to, actively infected with, or recovered from COVID-19. The samples were drawn from two sources: the first 160 participants of the ongoing ImmuneRACE study, and about 1,300 subjects contributed by 6 global collaborators. Where available, HLA class I and class II types were taken from metadata supplied by the sample provider and were not determined by assay-based typing.

Broad study findings and their caveats: The amount of clinical and demographic metadata varied by source and participant and was provided uncurated.

Sequences GTSNPN (CDR1) and SVGIG (CDR2) are obtained from the germline V gene (reference sequence). From the cysteine through the phenylalanine, the CDR3 covers 12 amino acids. Only the CDR3 region is kept as DNA, spanning 36 bases read in frame from base 1. Cut back by 5 bases and 9 bases, the V and J ends lie 16 bases apart. TCRbeta CDR3 regions were amplified from genomic DNA by means of the immunoSEQ Assay, a bias-controlled multiplex PCR. On the study's bioinformatics: The number of nucleated cells in each sample was estimated by amplification of reference gene primers within the assay. Sequence reads were collapsed and filtered to measure the absolute abundance of every unique TCRbeta CDR3 rearrangement. For each sample, productive Simpson clonality was calculated as the square root of Simpson's diversity index over productive rearrangements. TCRdb stores this immuneACCESS table with in-frame sequences only. Part of the clones is absent; in the studies checked, under half of the shortfall reflects unresolved V genes, and no reason is known for the rest. The V and J calls and clone size are taken from that table; D and trimming were inferred from the DNA. This sample comprises 250,000 to 350,000 clones, approximately 83% of them detected only once. Of the sample, approximately 4.2% falls within the top ten clones.

Enrolling through a virtual design, the prospective study's participants ranged in age from roughly 18 to 95 years and lived across around 25 United States geographic areas. To assign participants to cohorts, the prospective study relied on clinical history that participants themselves reported in a screening survey and a study questionnaire. ImmuneRACE Cohort 3 recovered participants were defined by two consecutive negative NP/OP PCR tests, healthcare professional clearance, or symptom resolution. Each participant in the prospective study had whole blood, serum and a nasopharyngeal or oropharyngeal swab collected by mobile phlebotomists. Prospective study participants could optionally give additional blood draws and questionnaires over an approximately 2-month period. Before DNA extraction, blood samples from the prospective study were shipped at room temperature or frozen. As to this clone: The target of this receptor is not known. Qualities for individual bases were not recorded, and no much larger clone is one base off.

This TCR derives from a woman in her 30s who had recovered from COVID-19. Sequencing used PBMCs or T cells enriched from blood (not recorded which). Here the chain combines TRBV30 and TRBJ1-2; 6 matching bases give a weak D call of TRBD1. At the DNA level, the sequence is TGTGCCTGGGGGGTCTCAGGGGTCCGCTACACCTTC. This encodes CAWGVSGVRYTF. When the CDR3 is completed using the reference TRBV30 and TRBJ1-2 genes on either side, the full variable domain is SQTIHQWPATLVQPVGSPLSLECTVEGTSNPNLYWYRQAAGRGLQLLFYSVGIGQISSEVPQNLSASRPQDRQFILSSKKLLLSDSGFYLCAWGVSGVRYTFGSGTRLTVV.